The 23 T cell receptor beta chains below all came from one sample that was sequenced in a study of beta chain features in type 1 diabetes. cDNA synthesis used the whole RNA isolate, giving expressed TCRB sequences. The data were produced by immunoSEQ multiplex PCR, yet TCRdb's version contains in-frame clones alone and is incomplete. The table records some 70,000 clones, roughly half of them present only once. These receptors have no known antigen. Findings and limits, study-wide: In all four CD4+ subsets, TCRB CDR3 length was significantly, moderately reduced in type 1 diabetes.

The sample was central memory CD4+ T cells from blood. These receptors originate from a man aged 25 to 40 with type 1 diabetes.

The chain uses TRBV7-9 and TRBJ2-3; TRBD2 matches at 7 bases. Trimming took 5 bases from V and 4 from J; bases not matched to a gene: 3. The CDR3 has 13 amino acids. Germline loops: CDR1 SEHNR, CDR2 FQNEAQ (reference sequence). As DNA, the CDR3 is TGTGCCAGCAGCAGGGACTATCCAGATACGCAGTATTTT. It codes for CASSRDYPDTQYF.

This chain connects TRBV6-6 to TRBJ2-7; a weak D match, TRBD1 (6 bases). From germline, CDR1 is MNHNY and CDR2 SVGAGI (reference sequence). V was pared by 2 bases and J by 3 bases, with 8 bases between. This CDR3 has 13 amino acids. DNA of the CDR3: TGTGCCAGCAGTTACCCAGGGGTCTACGAGCAGTACTTC. As protein: CASSYPGVYEQYF.

The rearrangement links TRBV5-1 to TRBJ2-3; D gene unclear. Trimming removed 2 bases at V and 4 bases at J, with 20 bases between. This CDR3 comprises 17 residues. Germline CDR1 reads SGHRS; CDR2 reads YFSETQ. The chain's CDR3 is CASSFTGSRNHADTQYF. CDR3 nucleotides: TGCGCCAGCAGCTTTACGGGTTCGAGAAACCACGCAGATACGCAGTATTTT. The variable domain in full, with the rest retrieved from reference TRBV5-1 and TRBJ2-3, is KAGVTQTPRYLIKTRGQQVTLSCSPISGHRSVSWYQQTPGQGLQFLFEYFSETQRNKGNFPGRFSGRQFSNSRSEMNVSTLELGDSALYLCASSFTGSRNHADTQYFGPGTRLTVL.

The chain joins TRBV18 to TRBJ2-3, with D tentatively TRBD1 (5 bases). Germline loops: CDR1 KGHSH, CDR2 LQKENI. V lost 3 bases and J 0 bases, leaving 13 bases between the germline ends. This CDR3 has 16 residues. The CDR3 protein is CASSPTVPTSTDTQYF. The CDR3 nucleotides are TGTGCCAGCTCACCGACAGTGCCGACTAGCACAGATACGCAGTATTTT.

The chain carries TRBV4-2 and TRBJ2-1; TRBD1 is a possible D gene (6 bases). CDR1 is LGHNA and CDR2 is YNFKEQ in the germline V gene. The CDR3 covers 15 residues. Trimming cost V 0 bases and J 11 bases, with 17 bases left between them. In DNA form, the CDR3 reads TGTGCCAGCAGCCAAGAACAGGGAGTTTCAATTAAGCAGTTCTTC. Translation gives CASSQEQGVSIKQFF.

This clone was counted between two and nine times. The chain is built from TRBV10-3 and TRBJ2-1; D gene unclear. Deletions cut 2 bases from V and 3 bases from J, with 8 bases between. The CDR3 extends over 14 amino acids. Germline loops: CDR1 ENHRY, CDR2 SYGVKD. The CDR3 protein is CAISEESSYNEQFF. The DNA for the CDR3 is TGTGCCATCAGTGAGGAGTCGAGCTACAATGAGCAGTTCTTC.

The chain is built from TRBV10-3 and TRBJ1-1; TRBD1 is a possible D gene (6 bases). V was clipped by 0 bases and J by 1 base, with 12 bases between them. The CDR3 consists of 16 residues. Germline V gives CDR1 ENHRY, CDR2 SYGVKD. The CDR3 nucleotides are TGTGCCATCAGTGAGTCGAGTGGGGGCAGGAACACTGAAGCTTTCTTT. It is translated as CAISESSGGRNTEAFF.

The V and J genes are TRBV6-1 and TRBJ2-1; TRBD2 matches 9 bases. The ends lost 2 bases at V and 1 base at J; junction bases unmatched: 0. Germline V gives CDR1 MNHNS, CDR2 SASEGT. This CDR3 spans 15 amino acids. CDR3: CASSELAGSYNEQFF. CDR3 sequence (DNA): TGTGCCAGCAGTGAACTAGCGGGATCCTACAATGAGCAGTTCTTC.

In this sample, this clone turned up a few times. V gene TRBV19 combines with J gene TRBJ2-6; 9 nucleotides line up with TRBD1. J was trimmed by 4 bases and V by 4 bases; bases with no gene match: 8. CDR1 and CDR2 from the germline V gene are LNHDA and SQIVND (reference sequence). The CDR3 has 17 amino acids. The CDR3 sequence is CASSTRTGASGANVLTF. For the CDR3, the DNA is TGTGCCAGTAGTACCCGGACAGGGGCATCCGGGGCCAACGTCCTGACTTTC.

This clone has more than one count but fewer than ten. The CDR3 loop reads CASSLLMGPDTQYF. The CDR3 nucleotides read TGCGCCAGCAGCTTGTTGATGGGGCCAGATACGCAGTATTTT. The chain combines TRBV5-1 with TRBJ2-3, with D possibly TRBD1 on 5 matching bases. Trimming removed 1 base at V and 4 bases at J, with 10 bases between. CDR3 length: 14 amino acids. CDR1 and CDR2 from the germline V gene are SGHRS and YFSETQ.

This clone was seen only a few times. The chain has TRBV29-1 and TRBJ2-7, with 9 bases lining up with TRBD1. The J segment lost 6 bases and the V segment lost 5 bases, leaving 8 bases of the junction unmatched. There are 13 residues in the CDR3. Germline CDR1 SQVTM, CDR2 ANQGSEA. CDR3 protein: CSVTGQGVFEQYF. The CDR3 bases are TGCAGCGTTACGGGACAGGGTGTTTTCGAGCAGTACTTC.

The V gene is TRBV7-2, the J gene TRBJ2-5; 16 bases align to TRBD2. The trim removed 2 bases at V and 5 bases at J, leaving 11 bases unmatched. Germline assignment: CDR1 SGHTA and CDR2 FQGNSA. This CDR3 comprises 19 residues. The DNA for the CDR3 is TGTGCCAGCAGCTTAATTGGGACTAGCGGGAGGGCAAGTGGGGAGACCCAGTACTTC. Translated, it gives CASSLIGTSGRASGETQYF.

A few counts support this clone. The chain carries TRBV10-1 and TRBJ2-1; 9 nucleotides agree with TRBD2. With 7 bases clipped from V and 10 bases from J, the junction kept 11 bases outside the gene matches. The germline V gene encodes CDR1 WNHNN and CDR2 SYGVQD (reference sequence). There are 14 residues in the CDR3. The CDR3 bases are TGCGCCAGCACCCCGGGGGGACTAGCAGGGGAGCAGTTCTTC. Its protein product is CASTPGGLAGEQFF.

The V and J genes are TRBV7-8 and TRBJ2-2; unclear D gene. Germline loops: CDR1 SGHVS, CDR2 FQNEAQ. This CDR3 region has 14 residues. Trimming left V 4 bases short and J 1 base short, with 7 bases between. CDR3 loop: CASSYPGNTGELFF. The CDR3, as DNA: TGTGCCAGCAGCTACCCAGGGAACACCGGGGAGCTGTTTTTT.

The chain combines TRBV10-3 with TRBJ1-2, with 8 bases that match TRBD1. Germline V gives CDR1 ENHRY, CDR2 SYGVKD. The CDR3 totals 13 residues. Trimming took 11 bases from V and 4 from J; bases not matched to a gene: 9. Here the CDR3 reads CAARTGLSYGYTF. In DNA form, the CDR3 reads TGTGCCGCCCGGACAGGGTTGAGCTATGGCTACACCTTC.

The V gene is TRBV19, the J gene TRBJ1-4; D unclear. Trimming removed 9 bases from V and 6 bases from J, with 17 bases in between. The germline CDR1 and CDR2 sequences are LNHDA and SQIVND (reference sequence). CDR3 length: 14 residues. The CDR3 here is CASNNQWGDEKLFF. CDR3 DNA: TGTGCCAGCAACAACCAATGGGGAGATGAAAAACTGTTTTTT.

CDR3 amino acids: CASSPPGTWDTGELFF. CDR3 DNA sequence: TGTGCCAGCAGCCCACCAGGGACATGGGACACCGGGGAGCTGTTTTTT. The chain links TRBV7-9 to TRBJ2-2, with D possibly TRBD1 on 6 matching bases. The CDR3 runs to 16 residues. V was shortened by 5 bases and J by 3 bases, with 16 bases between the two germline ends. CDR1 and CDR2 (germline): SEHNR, FQNEAQ (reference sequence).

The chain has TRBV11-2 and TRBJ2-3, with 9 bases fitting TRBD2. Germline CDR1 SGHAT, CDR2 FQNNGV. V lost 5 bases and J lost 2; bases outside the gene matches: 8. The CDR3 is 16 amino acids. CDR3 coding DNA: TGTGCCAGCAGCACCTCCGGGACTAGCTCCACAGATACGCAGTATTTT. It codes for CASSTSGTSSTDTQYF.

This clone was found once. The chain has TRBV21-1 and TRBJ1-4; the table's TRBD1 call for D was not verified on the DNA. TRBV21-1 is reported as a pseudogene. There are 18 residues in the CDR3. The DNA of the CDR3 is TGTGCCAGCAGCAAAATTGGGACCGGGACAGGGGGCGATGAAAAACTGTTTTTT. As protein: CASSKIGTGTGGDEKLFF.

The V call is TRBV5-1, the J call TRBJ1-2; D is perhaps TRBD1 (5 bases). The V gene's germline CDR1 is SGHRS and CDR2 YFSETQ. The germline V and J ends were trimmed by 4 bases and 4 bases, with 14 bases remaining between them. This CDR3 has 14 amino acids. The CDR3 DNA is TGCGCCAGCAGCGACCCTGGGGGGACCTATGGCTACACCTTC. It specifies CASSDPGGTYGYTF. The full variable domain, with the rest looked up from reference TRBV5-1 and TRBJ1-2, is KAGVTQTPRYLIKTRGQQVTLSCSPISGHRSVSWYQQTPGQGLQFLFEYFSETQRNKGNFPGRFSGRQFSNSRSEMNVSTLELGDSALYLCASSDPGGTYGYTFGSGTRLTVV.

This clone was picked up a small number of times. This rearrangement joins TRBV29-1 to TRBJ1-1, with a weak D call TRBD1 (5 bases). V gave up 7 bases and J gave up 1 base, with 16 bases separating them. The CDR3 loop spans 14 amino acids. Germline V CDR1 and CDR2: SQVTM, ANQGSEA. CDR3 protein: CSAWGGRGNTEAFF. CDR3 sequence (DNA): TGCAGCGCTTGGGGTGGGAGGGGGAACACTGAAGCTTTCTTT.

The chain is built from TRBV5-4 and TRBJ2-2; D is unclear. Trimming took off 0 bases at V and 6 bases at J, with 9 bases between the two ends. CDR1 is SGHNT, CDR2 YYREEE, per germline (reference sequence). This CDR3 is 14 amino acids long. As DNA, the CDR3 is TGTGCCAGCAGCTTGGATCGGGTGCCCGGGGAGCTGTTTTTT. Its translation: CASSLDRVPGELFF.

J is TRBJ2-5 and V is TRBV5-5; 13 nucleotides align to TRBD2. V was pared by 4 bases and J by 4 bases, with 10 bases of the junction left unmatched. Germline CDR1 and CDR2: SGHKS and YYEKEE (reference sequence). The CDR3 length is 17 residues. DNA of the CDR3: TGTGCCAGCAGCCTTGGGACTAGCGGGATTATAGGAGAGACCCAGTACTTC. Translating gives CASSLGTSGIIGETQYF.